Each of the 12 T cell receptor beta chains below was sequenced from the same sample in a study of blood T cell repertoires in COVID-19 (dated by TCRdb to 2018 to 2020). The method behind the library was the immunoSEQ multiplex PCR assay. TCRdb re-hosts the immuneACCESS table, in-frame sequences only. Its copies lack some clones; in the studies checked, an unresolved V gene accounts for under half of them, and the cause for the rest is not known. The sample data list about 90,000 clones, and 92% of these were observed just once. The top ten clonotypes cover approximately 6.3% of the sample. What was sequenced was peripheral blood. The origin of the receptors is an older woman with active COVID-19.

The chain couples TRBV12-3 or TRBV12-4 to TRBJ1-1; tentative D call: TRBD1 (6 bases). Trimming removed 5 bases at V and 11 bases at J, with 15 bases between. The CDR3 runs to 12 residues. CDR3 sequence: CASSPRTAGAFF. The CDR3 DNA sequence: TGTGCCAGCAGTCCTAGGACAGCTGGTGCTTTCTTT.

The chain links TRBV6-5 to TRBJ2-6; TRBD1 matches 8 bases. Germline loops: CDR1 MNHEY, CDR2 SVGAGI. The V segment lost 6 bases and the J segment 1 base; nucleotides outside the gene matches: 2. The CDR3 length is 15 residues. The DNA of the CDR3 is TGTGCCAGCAGGCAGGGGGCGTCTGGGGCCAACGTCCTGACTTTC. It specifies CASRQGASGANVLTF.

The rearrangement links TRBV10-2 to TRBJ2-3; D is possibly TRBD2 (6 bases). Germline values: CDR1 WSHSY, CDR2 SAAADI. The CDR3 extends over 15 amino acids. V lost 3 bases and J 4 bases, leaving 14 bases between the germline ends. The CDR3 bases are TGCGCCAGCAGTGAAGAGCGGCGGGACGCAGATACGCAGTATTTT. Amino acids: CASSEERRDADTQYF.

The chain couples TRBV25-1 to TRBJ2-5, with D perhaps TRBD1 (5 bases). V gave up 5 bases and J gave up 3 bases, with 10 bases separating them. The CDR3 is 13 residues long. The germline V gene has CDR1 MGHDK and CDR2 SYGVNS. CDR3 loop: CASSMSGKETQYF. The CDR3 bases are TGTGCCAGCAGTATGTCAGGGAAAGAGACCCAGTACTTC.

CDR3 nucleotide sequence: TGTGCCACCGCCAGGGGAAGCTCCTACGAGCAGTACTTC. Translated, it gives CATARGSSYEQYF. The chain is built from TRBV12-3 or TRBV12-4 and TRBJ2-7; tentatively, D is TRBD1 (6 bases). There are 13 residues in the CDR3. V was clipped by 10 bases and J by 0 bases, with 13 bases between them.

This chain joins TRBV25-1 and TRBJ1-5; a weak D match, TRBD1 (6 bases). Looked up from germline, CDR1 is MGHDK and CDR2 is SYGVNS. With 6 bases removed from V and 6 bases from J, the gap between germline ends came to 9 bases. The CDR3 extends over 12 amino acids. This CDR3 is CASREGVQPQHF. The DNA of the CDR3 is TGTGCCAGCAGAGAGGGGGTTCAGCCCCAGCATTTT.

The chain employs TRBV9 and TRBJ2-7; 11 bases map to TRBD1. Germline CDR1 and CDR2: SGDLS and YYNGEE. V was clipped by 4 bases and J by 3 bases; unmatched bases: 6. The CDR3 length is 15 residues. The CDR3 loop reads CASSFGQGAVYEQYF. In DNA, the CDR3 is TGTGCCAGCAGCTTCGGACAGGGGGCCGTCTACGAGCAGTACTTC. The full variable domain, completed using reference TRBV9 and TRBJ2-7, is DSGVTQTPKHLITATGQRVTLRCSPRSGDLSVYWYQQSLDQGLQFLIQYYNGEERAKGNILERFSAQQFPDLHSELNLSSLELGDSALYFCASSFGQGAVYEQYFGPGTRLTVT.

For the CDR3, the DNA is TGTGCCAGCAGACTCAGGTACCTGAACACTGAAGCTTTCTTT. This gives the protein CASRLRYLNTEAFF. The chain joins TRBV6-5 to TRBJ1-1, with unresolved D. The V and J ends lost 6 bases and 0 bases respectively, with 11 bases between them. The germline V gene encodes CDR1 MNHEY and CDR2 SVGAGI. This CDR3 is built from 14 residues.

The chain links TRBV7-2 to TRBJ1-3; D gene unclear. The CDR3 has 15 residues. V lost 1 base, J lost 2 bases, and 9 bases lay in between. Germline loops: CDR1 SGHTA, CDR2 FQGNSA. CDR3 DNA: TGTGCCAGCAGCTTAGGGCCCGTCCCTGGAAACACCATATATTTT. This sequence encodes CASSLGPVPGNTIYF.

The CDR3 coding sequence is TGTGCCTGGAGTGTTCCAGGGTACGGGGAAAAACTGTTTTTT. Protein product: CAWSVPGYGEKLFF. V and J are TRBV30 and TRBJ1-4, with a tentative D call TRBD1 (5 bases). Trimming removed 0 bases at V and 8 bases at J, with 13 bases between. The CDR3 contains 14 residues. Germline CDR1 is GTSNPN and CDR2 is SVGIG (reference sequence).

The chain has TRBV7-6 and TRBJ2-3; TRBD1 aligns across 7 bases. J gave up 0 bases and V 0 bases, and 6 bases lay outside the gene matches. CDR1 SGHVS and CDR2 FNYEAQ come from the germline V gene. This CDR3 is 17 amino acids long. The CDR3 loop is CASSLAGTVTSTDTQYF. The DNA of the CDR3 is TGTGCCAGCAGCTTAGCGGGGACAGTTACTAGCACAGATACGCAGTATTTT.

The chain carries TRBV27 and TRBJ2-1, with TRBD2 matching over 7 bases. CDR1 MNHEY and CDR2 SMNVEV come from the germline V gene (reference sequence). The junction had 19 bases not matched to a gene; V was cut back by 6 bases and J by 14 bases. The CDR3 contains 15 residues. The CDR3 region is CASRKERRDYQREFF. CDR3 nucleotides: TGTGCCAGCAGGAAGGAACGCCGGGACTACCAAAGGGAGTTCTTC.